This is a list of T cell receptor beta chains from one sample in a study of blood T cell repertoires in COVID-19. The method was immunoSEQ multiplex PCR; TCRdb's version includes in-frame clones alone and lacks a portion of them. The table shows over 450,000 clones, with 85% to 90% occurring only once. The sequencing input was peripheral blood. The receptors were gathered from a man aged 18 to 29 with COVID-19, enrolled during active disease. The CDR3 runs from the conserved cysteine through the conserved F or W. The D gene is left open where the match is weak. Some rows mark clone size as missing; the rest say once, few, many or name a class of expanded clone.

TRBV3-1/TRBV3-2,TRBJ1-6,TRBD1,once,TGTGCCAGCAGCGGAAGGACAGGGTCATCATATAATTCACCCCTCCACTTT,CASSGRTGSSYNSPLHF
TRBV19,TRBJ2-2,NA,NA,TGTGCCAGTAGTATCCCCTACCGGGGGGAGCTGTTTTTT,CASSIPYRGELFF
TRBV6-5,TRBJ2-3,TRBD2,NA,TGTGCCAGCAGTTACGGTTCTAGCGGGGGGGCAGATACGCAGTATTTT,CASSYGSSGGADTQYF
TRBV5-1,TRBJ1-3,NA,NA,TGCGCCAGCAGCTTGTCCGTCGGGGTCTCTGGAAACACCATATATTTT,CASSLSVGVSGNTIYF
TRBV7-9,TRBJ2-7,NA,NA,TGTGCCAGCAGCTTTCCCGGGATGGGGGGTACGGACTACGAGCAGTACTTC,CASSFPGMGGTDYEQYF
TRBV20-1,TRBJ2-7,TRBD1,NA,TGCAGTGCTAGTGGACAGGGCGCAGCCGAGCAGTACTTC,CSASGQGAAEQYF
TRBV7-8,TRBJ1-2,TRBD1,NA,TGTGCCAGCAGTCCAATCCGGACAGGACTCAACTATGGCTACACCTTC,CASSPIRTGLNYGYTF
TRBV18,TRBJ2-7,NA,once,TGTGCCAGCTCACAACAGGGGGGGTCCTACGAGCAGTACTTC,CASSQQGGSYEQYF
TRBV6-6,TRBJ2-7,TRBD2,NA,TGTGCCAGCCAAAATTGGGCGAGCGGGAGAGGTGGGGAGCAGTACTTC,CASQNWASGRGGEQYF
TRBV3-1/TRBV3-2,TRBJ2-7,TRBD2,once,TGTGCCAGCAGCCGGGGACTAGCGGGGACACCCCCCTACGAGCAGTACTTC,CASSRGLAGTPPYEQYF
TRBV3-1/TRBV3-2,TRBJ2-1,NA,NA,TGTGCCAGCAGCCCATTGGGGGGAGGCTACAATGAGCAGTTCTTC,CASSPLGGGYNEQFF
TRBV6-5,TRBJ1-5,NA,once,TGTGCCAGCAGTTACTCGGGGGGAAATCAGCCCCAGCATTTT,CASSYSGGNQPQHF
TRBV19,TRBJ1-5,NA,few,TGTGCCAGTACTCAAACGCTGGACACCCATCAGCCCCAGCATTTT,CASTQTLDTHQPQHF
TRBV12-3/TRBV12-4,TRBJ2-2,NA,few,TGTGCCAGCAGTTTGAGTTTAACCGGGGAGCTGTTTTTT,CASSLSLTGELFF
TRBV10-3,TRBJ2-1,TRBD2,NA,TGTGCCATCAGTGATGTAGCGGGGGTATACAATGAGCAGTTCTTC,CAISDVAGVYNEQFF
TRBV6-5,TRBJ2-5,TRBD2,once,TGTGCCAGCAGGGCGGGGGGGACCCCGGTTGAGACCCAGTACTTC,CASRAGGTPVETQYF
TRBV2,TRBJ2-7,NA,once,TGTGCCAGCAGTCCCGGCGGGTTAGCCTACGAGCAGTACTTC,CASSPGGLAYEQYF
TRBV7-9,TRBJ2-5,NA,NA,TGTGCCAGCAGCCCCCTGGCGGTGAATAAGGGGGCGGGGGAGACCCAGTACTTC,CASSPLAVNKGAGETQYF
TRBV4-2,TRBJ2-1,TRBD2,NA,TGTGCCAGCACCCGAGCGGGAGCAGAAGACAATGAGCAGTTCTTC,CASTRAGAEDNEQFF
TRBV5-1,TRBJ1-1,NA,few,TGCGCCAGCAGCTCACCAGCGGGGGGACCTCTGAACACTGAAGCTTTCTTT,CASSSPAGGPLNTEAFF
TRBV6-5,TRBJ2-7,NA,few,TGTGCCAGCAGTATGAGCCTTCTCACGAACTACGAGCAGTACTTC,CASSMSLLTNYEQYF
TRBV5-5,TRBJ1-5,NA,NA,TGTGCCAGCAGCTTGACAACTACTCCGGGGGGGAATCAGCCCCAGCATTTT,CASSLTTTPGGNQPQHF
TRBV6-1,TRBJ1-1,NA,NA,TGTGCCAGCAGTGAAGGTCCGGGTGATAACACTGAAGCTTTCTTT,CASSEGPGDNTEAFF